The 6 T cell receptor beta chains reported below all come from one sample, sequenced in a study of post-analysis software for immune sequencing data. Their target antigens are unknown. Incorporated into the TCR beta cDNA libraries were unique molecular identifiers, which served to reduce PCR and sequencing biases. TCRdb fed the PCR reads into MiXCR, producing one record per CDR3 protein. The table has some 450,000 distinct CDR3 sequences, 45% seen once; the top ten hold about 12%. Study-wide points: Among roughly 5 TRBV segments more frequent in patients than controls were TRBV5-6, TRBV5-1 and TRBV20-1.

Input material: blood. All receptors derive from a girl aged 10-17 years with multiple sclerosis.

The chain employs TRBV28 and TRBJ1-3; D may be TRBD1 (5 bases). V lost 6 bases, J lost 1 base, and 10 bases lay in between. There are 14 residues in the CDR3. CDR1 and CDR2 from the germline V gene are MDHEN and SYDVKM. CDR3 sequence: CASRLAGSGNTIYF. The CDR3 DNA follows: TGTGCCAGCAGATTAGCAGGGTCTGGAAACACCATATATTTT.

This clonotype has just a few counts. The chain carries TRBV12-3 or TRBV12-4 and TRBJ2-1, with D possibly matching TRBD2 (6 bases). The V gene lost 3 bases and the J gene lost 6 bases, with 9 bases spanning the gap. The CDR3 runs 13 residues. The CDR3 sequence: CASSFGSSNEQFF. In DNA form, the CDR3 reads TGTGCCAGCAGTTTCGGGAGTTCCAATGAGCAGTTCTTC.

The chain combines TRBV7-9 with TRBJ2-1; D perhaps matches TRBD1 (6 bases). V was pared by 5 bases and J by 3 bases, with 11 bases between. The CDR3 is 14 amino acids. CDR1 is SEHNR, CDR2 FQNEAQ, per germline (reference sequence). DNA of the CDR3: TGTGCCAGCAGCAGCTGGGACAACTACAATGAGCAGTTCTTC. Protein sequence: CASSSWDNYNEQFF.

The chain employs TRBV10-3 and TRBJ2-7; D gene ambiguous. This CDR3 has 14 amino acids. Trimming took off 9 bases at V and 2 bases at J, with 17 bases between the two ends. Germline values: CDR1 ENHRY, CDR2 SYGVKD. Here the CDR3 DNA reads TGTGCCATTACCCCGAAGGGAAGCGCCTACGAGCAGTACTTC. Translating gives CAITPKGSAYEQYF.

V is TRBV20-1 and J is TRBJ2-7; 8 positions agree with TRBD2. This CDR3 is built from 14 residues. Germline V gene sequence: CDR1 DFQATT, CDR2 SNEGSKA (reference sequence). The ends lost 0 bases at V and 5 bases at J; junction bases unmatched: 6. Written as DNA, the CDR3 is TGCAGTGCTAGAGAAACTAGCGGTGCCGACGAGCAGTACTTC. Translation: CSARETSGADEQYF.

This clonotype was observed a handful of times. J is TRBJ1-1 and V is TRBV7-9, with 8 positions matching TRBD1. Germline CDR1 SEHNR, CDR2 FQNEAQ (reference sequence). V shed 2 bases, J shed 4 bases, and the junction held 6 bases outside the gene matches. The length of the CDR3 is 15 residues. The CDR3 nucleotides read TGTGCCAGCAGCTTACCTCCCGGACAGGGCACTGAAGCTTTCTTT. Its protein product is CASSLPPGQGTEAFF.